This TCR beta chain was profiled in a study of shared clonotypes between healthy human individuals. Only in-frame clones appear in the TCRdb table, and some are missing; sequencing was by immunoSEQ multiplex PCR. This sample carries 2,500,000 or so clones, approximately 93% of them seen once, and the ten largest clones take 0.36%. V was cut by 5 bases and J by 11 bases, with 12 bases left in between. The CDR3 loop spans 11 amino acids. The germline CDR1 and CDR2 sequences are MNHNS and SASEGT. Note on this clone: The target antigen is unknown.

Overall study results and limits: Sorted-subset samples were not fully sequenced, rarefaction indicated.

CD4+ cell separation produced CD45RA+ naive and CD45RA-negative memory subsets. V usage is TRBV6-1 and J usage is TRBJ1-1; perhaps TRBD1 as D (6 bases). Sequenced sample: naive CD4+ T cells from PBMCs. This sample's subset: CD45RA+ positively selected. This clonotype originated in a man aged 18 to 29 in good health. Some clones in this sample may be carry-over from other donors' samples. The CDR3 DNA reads TGTGCCAGCAGTACACAGGGACTGGCTTTCTTT. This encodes CASSTQGLAFF.